This T cell receptor beta chain derives from a study of blood T cell repertoires in COVID-19. CDR3 length: 12 amino acids. CDR1 and CDR2 from the germline V gene are GTSNPN and SVGIG (reference sequence). Trimming pared 6 bases from V and 9 bases from J, leaving 15 bases between. Libraries were prepared by immunoSEQ multiplex PCR; TCRdb keeps only in-frame clonotypes and omits some of them. The table lists approximately 300,000 clones, under 90% of them singletons. The rearrangement joins TRBV30 to TRBJ1-5; tentative D call: TRBD1 (5 bases). This receptor was identified in a woman aged 18-29 years who had recovered from COVID-19. The source material was PBMCs or T cells enriched from blood (not recorded which). Here the CDR3 DNA reads TGTGCCTGTGACAGCGGGTTTGCGCCCCAGCATTTT. This encodes CACDSGFAPQHF.